This T cell receptor beta chain was obtained from a study of blood T cell repertoires in COVID-19. In the original workflow: Amplified reference gene primers provided the basis for estimating nucleated cell counts. TCRdb keeps only in-frame clones here, not all; method: immunoSEQ multiplex PCR. The V and J calls and clone size were taken over from that table, and D and trimming were inferred from the DNA. The sample records nearly 250,000 clones, about 80% being singletons. Germline V CDR1 and CDR2: SGHTA, FQGTGA. The V end was cut by 0 bases, the J end by 3 bases, with 15 bases between. The CDR3 is 17 amino acids.

The chain uses TRBV7-3 and TRBJ2-1; TRBD1 might be the D (6 bases). This receptor was taken from a woman of 80 years or more with acute or convalescent COVID-19. The sequenced sample was peripheral blood. CDR3 sequence (DNA): TGTGCCAGCAGCTTAACAAGGCCAGGGGAAAGCTACAATGAGCAGTTCTTC. Residues: CASSLTRPGESYNEQFF.